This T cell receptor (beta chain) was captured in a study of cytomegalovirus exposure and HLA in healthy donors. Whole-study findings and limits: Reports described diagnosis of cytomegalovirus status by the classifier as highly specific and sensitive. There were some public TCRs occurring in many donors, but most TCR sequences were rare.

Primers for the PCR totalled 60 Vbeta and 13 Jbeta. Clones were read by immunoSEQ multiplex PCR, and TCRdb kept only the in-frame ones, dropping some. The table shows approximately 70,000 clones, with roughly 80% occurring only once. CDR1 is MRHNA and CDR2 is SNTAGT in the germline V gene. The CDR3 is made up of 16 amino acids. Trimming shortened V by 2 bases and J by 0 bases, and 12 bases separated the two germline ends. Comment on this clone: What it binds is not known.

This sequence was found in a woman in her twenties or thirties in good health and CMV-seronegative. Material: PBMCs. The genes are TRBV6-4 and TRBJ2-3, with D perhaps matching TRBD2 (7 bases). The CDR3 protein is CASSDMAGASTDTQYF. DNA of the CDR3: TGTGCCAGCAGTGACATGGCGGGGGCGAGCACAGATACGCAGTATTTT.